The 4 T cell receptor beta chains below all came from one sample that was sequenced in a study of CD8 T cells in Susac syndrome. Random hexamers were used to reverse transcribe roughly 0.45 to 1 ug of RNA. In TCRdb, the immunoSEQ multiplex PCR reads were re-called with MiXCR into one record per CDR3 protein. The sample lists approximately 300,000 distinct CDR3 sequences; around 91% were seen once. The sequenced material came from CD8+ T cells from PBMCs. The receptors here all came from a human donor with multiple sclerosis.

This chain joins TRBV29-1 and TRBJ2-1; possible D gene TRBD1, 6 bases. This CDR3 is 12 amino acids long. CDR1 and CDR2 from the germline V gene are SQVTM and ANQGSEA. V gave up 3 bases and J gave up 9 bases, with 12 bases separating them. The CDR3 region is CSVDPTGFEQFF. The CDR3 nucleotides read TGCAGCGTTGACCCCACAGGGTTTGAGCAGTTCTTC.

The chain uses TRBV7-9 and TRBJ2-1; D may be TRBD2 (6 bases). The germline V gene has CDR1 SEHNR and CDR2 FQNEAQ (reference sequence). The CDR3 covers 16 residues. V dropped 1 base and J dropped 7 bases, with 17 bases sitting between them. The CDR3 here is CASSLVVAEQWNEQFF. The CDR3 region has the DNA TGTGCCAGCAGCTTAGTAGTAGCGGAACAGTGGAATGAGCAGTTCTTC.

This clonotype showed up just a few times. The chain is built from TRBV29-1 and TRBJ1-4; maybe TRBD1 (6 bases). Trimming took off 6 bases at V and 3 bases at J, with 17 bases between the two ends. Germline V lookup: CDR1 SQVTM, CDR2 ANQGSEA. The length of the CDR3 is 15 residues. This chain's CDR3 is CSVGPTGSANEKLFF. The CDR3 DNA follows: TGCAGCGTGGGACCCACAGGGTCGGCTAATGAAAAACTGTTTTTT.

V usage is TRBV13 and J usage is TRBJ2-1; 9 nucleotides line up with TRBD2. Germline CDR1 is PRHDT and CDR2 is FYEKMQ (reference sequence). This CDR3 contains 13 residues. With V trimmed by 5 bases and J by 8 bases, 4 bases remained unmatched. DNA of the CDR3: TGTGCCAGCAGCCCCCGGACTAGCGATGAGCAGTTCTTC. This sequence encodes CASSPRTSDEQFF.